The 16 T cell receptor beta chains presented below share a single source sample, sequenced in a study of vaccination effects on CD4 cells after COVID-19. The data were produced by immunoSEQ multiplex PCR, yet TCRdb's version contains in-frame clones alone and is incomplete. The sample includes tens of thousands of clones, about 72% of them seen just once. These TCRs' antigens remain unknown. Sequencing in the ViraFEST assay came after antigen-specific CD4+ T cells had been expanded with viral peptide pools, which were used to stimulate PBMC. Around day 10 of culture, CD4+ T cells were separated out. Vaccinees lacked prior SARS-CoV-2 infection and tested negative for nucleocapsid antibodies. Material: CD4+ T cells from PBMCs cultured with HCoV-NL63 spike peptides, obtained before COVID-19 vaccination. These receptors originate from a human donor who received a COVID-19 vaccine.

This chain joins TRBV18 and TRBJ2-3; TRBD2 matches at 9 bases. The germline V gene encodes CDR1 KGHSH and CDR2 LQKENI. The CDR3 extends over 15 amino acids. V lost 3 bases and J lost 2; bases outside the gene matches: 3. The CDR3 DNA follows: TGTGCCAGCTCACCGACTAGCGGACACACAGATACGCAGTATTTT. Its protein product is CASSPTSGHTDTQYF. Using reference TRBV18 and TRBJ2-3 for the parts outside the CDR3, the full variable domain is NAGVMQNPRHLVRRRGQEARLRCSPMKGHSHVYWYRQLPEEGLKFMVYLQKENIIDESGMPKERFSAEFPKEGPSILRIQQVVRGDSAAYFCASSPTSGHTDTQYFGPGTRLTVL.

CDR3 in DNA: TGTGCCAGCAGCTTAGGACAGGGGGCCTACAATGAGCAGTTCTTC. This sequence encodes CASSLGQGAYNEQFF. The chain joins TRBV7-3 to TRBJ2-1, with 10 bases aligning to TRBD1. J was trimmed by 2 bases and V by 2 bases; bases with no gene match: 0. The CDR3 has 15 amino acids. From germline, CDR1 is SGHTA and CDR2 FQGTGA.

The chain joins TRBV5-6 to TRBJ2-1, with D possibly TRBD1 on 5 matching bases. The CDR3 runs to 14 residues. V shed 4 bases and J shed 2 bases, with 10 bases lying between them. Per germline, CDR1 SGHDT and CDR2 YYEEEE. The CDR3 nucleotides are TGTGCCAGCAGCAAAACAGGCCCCTACAATGAGCAGTTCTTC. Protein sequence: CASSKTGPYNEQFF.

This clone appeared once. The chain joins TRBV5-1 to TRBJ2-2; D not certain. The germline V and J ends were trimmed by 4 bases and 13 bases, with 14 bases remaining between them. The germline CDR1 and CDR2 sequences are SGHRS and YFSETQ. The CDR3 length is 12 residues. In nucleotides, the CDR3 is TGCGCCAGCAGCCCCGCTGAGGTGGGGCTGTTTTTT. Translated: CASSPAEVGLFF.

The chain carries TRBV5-4 and TRBJ1-1; D may be TRBD1 (5 bases). V lost 3 bases and J lost 0, with 12 bases in between. The CDR3 is made up of 15 amino acids. CDR1 and CDR2 (germline): SGHNT, YYREEE (reference sequence). The DNA of the CDR3 is TGTGCCAGCAGCTCAACTGGGGGTGTGAACACTGAAGCTTTCTTT. Translation gives CASSSTGGVNTEAFF.

The V call is TRBV15, the J call TRBJ2-7; tentatively, D is TRBD2 (6 bases). Trimming shortened V by 0 bases and J by 4 bases, and 7 bases separated the two germline ends. Germline V lookup: CDR1 LNHNV, CDR2 YYDKDF (reference sequence). CDR3 length equals 13 residues. The chain's CDR3 is CATSRDRGYEQYV. The CDR3 DNA reads as TGTGCCACCAGCAGAGACCGGGGGTACGAGCAGTACGTC.

The gene calls are TRBV10-3 and TRBJ1-3; no clear D gene. Germline V lookup: CDR1 ENHRY, CDR2 SYGVKD. The CDR3 sequence is 13 residues long. Trimming pared 10 bases from V and 0 bases from J, leaving 10 bases between. For the CDR3, the DNA is TGTGCCACGAAACACAGCTCTGGAAACACCATATATTTT. Its translation: CATKHSSGNTIYF.

The chain recombines TRBV5-1 with TRBJ2-2; D not resolved. This CDR3 region has 13 residues. Trimming took 9 bases from V and 1 from J, leaving 10 bases between them. The V gene's germline CDR1 is SGHRS and CDR2 YFSETQ. CDR3 bases: TGCGCCACCTCCCCGAGGAACACCGGGGAGCTGTTTTTT. It yields the protein CATSPRNTGELFF.

This clone was seen a handful of times. The V call is TRBV5-4, the J call TRBJ1-1; tentative D call: TRBD1 (5 bases). Trimming took 4 bases from V and 0 from J, leaving 16 bases between them. Germline loops: CDR1 SGHNT, CDR2 YYREEE (reference sequence). This CDR3 contains 16 residues. In DNA, the CDR3 is TGTGCCAGCAGCCCCGGGACTGTTTACATGAACACTGAAGCTTTCTTT. Translating gives CASSPGTVYMNTEAFF.

This chain links TRBV12-5 with TRBJ1-3; 7 nucleotides match TRBD1. This CDR3 has 18 residues. The V segment lost 1 base and the J segment 0 bases; nucleotides outside the gene matches: 9. The germline V gene has CDR1 LGHNT and CDR2 FRNRAP. The CDR3, as DNA: TGTGCTAGTGGTTTGGGCCAGACAGGGAGAGGCTCTGGAAACACCATATATTTT. Amino acids: CASGLGQTGRGSGNTIYF.

The chain couples TRBV7-2 to TRBJ1-1; D gene unclear. The CDR3 is 12 residues long. Germline values: CDR1 SGHTA, CDR2 FQGNSA. Between the trimmed V and J ends, which lost 3 bases and 10 bases, there was a span of 12 bases. CDR3 sequence reads: CASSLMGFGAFF. As DNA, the CDR3 is TGTGCCAGCAGCTTGATGGGGTTTGGAGCTTTCTTT.

V usage is TRBV7-2 and J usage is TRBJ1-5; TRBD1 might be the D (6 bases). V shed 6 bases and J shed 0 bases, with 15 bases lying between them. This CDR3 has 16 residues. In germline, CDR1 is SGHTA, CDR2 FQGNSA. CDR3 loop: CASSFMGGHSNQPQHF. CDR3 DNA sequence: TGTGCCAGCAGTTTTATGGGGGGCCATAGCAATCAGCCCCAGCATTTT. The variable domain in full, completed from reference TRBV7-2 and TRBJ1-5, reads GAGVSQSPSNKVTEKGKDVELRCDPISGHTALYWYRQSLGQGLEFLIYFQGNSAPDKSGLPSDRFSAERTGGSVSTLTIQRTQQEDSAVYLCASSFMGGHSNQPQHFGDGTRLSIL.

The chain combines TRBV11-2 with TRBJ1-2, with D possibly TRBD1 on 5 matching bases. This CDR3 is 12 amino acids long. Between the trimmed V and J ends, which lost 5 bases and 5 bases, there was a span of 9 bases. CDR1 is SGHAT and CDR2 is FQNNGV in the germline V gene. The CDR3 reads CASSTTEYGYTF. The CDR3 DNA reads as TGTGCCAGCAGCACGACAGAATATGGCTACACCTTC. Supplemented by reference TRBV11-2 and TRBJ1-2, the full variable domain reads EAGVAQSPRYKIIEKRQSVAFWCNPISGHATLYWYQQILGQGPKLLIQFQNNGVVDDSQLPKDRFSAERLKGVDSTLKIQPAKLEDSAVYLCASSTTEYGYTFGSGTRLTVV.

This clone is judged medium-sized. The chain joins TRBV7-8 to TRBJ2-3; 8 bases map to TRBD2. Germline CDR1 and CDR2: SGHVS and FQNEAQ. This CDR3 region has 14 residues. V lost 5 bases and J lost 4; bases outside the gene matches: 5. The CDR3 is CASSPTGGADTQYF. The CDR3, as DNA: TGTGCCAGCAGCCCTACGGGGGGGGCAGATACGCAGTATTTT.

The gene calls are TRBV3-1 (or the pseudogene TRBV3-2) and TRBJ2-2; no firm D call. Deletions cut 4 bases from V and 1 base from J, with 7 bases between. From germline, CDR1 is LGHDT and CDR2 YNNKEL (reference sequence). This CDR3 contains 14 residues. The CDR3 DNA reads TGTGCCAGCAGCCTGCACCAGAACACCGGGGAGCTGTTTTTT. Protein product: CASSLHQNTGELFF.

DNA of the CDR3: TGCGCCGCCTACGCCGAGGGCAGCCCCTCTGGAAACACCATATATTTT. It is translated as CAAYAEGSPSGNTIYF. The rearrangement links TRBV10-2 to TRBJ1-3; D call uncertain. The V gene's germline CDR1 is WSHSY and CDR2 SAAADI. This CDR3 comprises 16 residues. The ends were cut back, 11 bases at V and 0 bases at J, with 20 bases in the middle.